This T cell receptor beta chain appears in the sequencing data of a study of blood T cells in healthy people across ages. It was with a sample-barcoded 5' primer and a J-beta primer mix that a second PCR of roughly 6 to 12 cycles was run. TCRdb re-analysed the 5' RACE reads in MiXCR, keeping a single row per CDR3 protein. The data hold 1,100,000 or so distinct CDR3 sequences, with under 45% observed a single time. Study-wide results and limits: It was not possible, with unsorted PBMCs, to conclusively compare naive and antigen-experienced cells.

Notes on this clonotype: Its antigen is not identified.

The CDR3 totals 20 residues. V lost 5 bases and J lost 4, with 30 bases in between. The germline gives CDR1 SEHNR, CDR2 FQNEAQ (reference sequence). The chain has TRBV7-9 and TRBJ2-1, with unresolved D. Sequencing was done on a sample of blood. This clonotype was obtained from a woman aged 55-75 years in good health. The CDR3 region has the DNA TGTGCCAGCAGCCAACCCCGAGGTGTAGTTGGAAACATGGGTTACAATGAGCAGTTCTTC. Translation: CASSQPRGVVGNMGYNEQFF.